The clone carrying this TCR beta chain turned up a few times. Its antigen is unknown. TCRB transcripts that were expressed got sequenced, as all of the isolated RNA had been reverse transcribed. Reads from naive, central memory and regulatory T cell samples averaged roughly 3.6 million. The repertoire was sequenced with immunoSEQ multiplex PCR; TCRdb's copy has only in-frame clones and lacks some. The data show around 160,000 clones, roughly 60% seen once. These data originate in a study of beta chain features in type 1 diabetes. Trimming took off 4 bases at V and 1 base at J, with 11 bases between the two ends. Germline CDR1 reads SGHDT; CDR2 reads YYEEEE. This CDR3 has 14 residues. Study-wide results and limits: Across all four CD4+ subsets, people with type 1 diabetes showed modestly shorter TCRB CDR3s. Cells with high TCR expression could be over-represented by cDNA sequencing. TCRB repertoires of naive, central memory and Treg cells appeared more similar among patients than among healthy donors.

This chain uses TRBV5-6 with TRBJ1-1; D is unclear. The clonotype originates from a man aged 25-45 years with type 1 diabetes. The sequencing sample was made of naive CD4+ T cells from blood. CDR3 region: CASSKRQANTEAFF. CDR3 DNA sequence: TGTGCCAGCAGCAAGCGGCAGGCGAACACTGAAGCTTTCTTT.